The 9 T cell receptor beta chains below were found in one sample sequenced in a study of T-cell reconstitution after alpha-beta-depleted transplantation in children. As it was prepared, the TCRbeta library received unique molecular identifiers. TCRdb reprocessed the PCR reads via MiXCR and lists one record per CDR3 protein. Of 600,000 or so distinct CDR3 sequences listed, 23% are singletons. The sample was PBMCs, mostly from graft donor cells, taken 360 days after TCRalphabeta/CD19-depleted stem cell transplant. The receptor set was obtained from a boy under two years old who had a stem cell transplant for acute myeloid leukemia, so the T cells may come from the graft donor.

This clonotype was found many times. This chain uses TRBV5-6 with TRBJ2-4; 7 bases line up with TRBD2. The V and J ends lost 4 bases and 5 bases, in that order; junction bases with no gene match: 9. Per the germline V gene, CDR1 is SGHDT and CDR2 is YYEEEE. The CDR3 loop spans 15 amino acids. The CDR3 region has the DNA TGTGCCAGCAGCCCCCGGGGAGGGATACAAAACATTCAGTACTTC. This translates into CASSPRGGIQNIQYF.

This rearrangement joins TRBV6-6 to TRBJ2-7; D is perhaps TRBD1 (7 bases). The CDR3 contains 12 residues. V dropped 5 bases and J dropped 7 bases, with 12 bases sitting between them. Germline loops: CDR1 MNHNY, CDR2 SVGAGI (reference sequence). The CDR3 spells CASSRDSGEQYF. The CDR3 DNA reads TGTGCCAGCAGTAGGGACAGCGGGGAGCAGTACTTC.

The chain has TRBV5-6 and TRBJ2-1, with 7 bases aligning to TRBD1. This CDR3 spans 14 amino acids. Unmatched junction bases numbered 5, after V lost 6 bases and J lost 2 bases. Germline-derived CDR1 and CDR2 are SGHDT and YYEEEE. The CDR3: CASNRGQTYNEQFF. The CDR3 nucleotides read TGTGCCAGCAACCGGGGACAGACCTACAATGAGCAGTTCTTC.

J is TRBJ2-5 and V is TRBV20-1, with TRBD2 matching 7 bases. The V gene's germline CDR1 is DFQATT and CDR2 SNEGSKA (reference sequence). V gave up 4 bases and J gave up 4 bases; unmatched junction bases: 18. The CDR3 has 17 residues. Here the CDR3 reads CSAIGPGGGGRVETQYF. The CDR3 bases are TGCAGTGCTATAGGCCCCGGCGGCGGGGGAAGGGTAGAGACCCAGTACTTC.

The table lists this clonotype with a few counts. The chain uses TRBV20-1 and TRBJ2-2, with 8 bases fitting TRBD2. The junction had 6 bases not matched to a gene; V was cut back by 2 bases and J by 4 bases. CDR3 size: 15 residues. The germline V gene encodes CDR1 DFQATT and CDR2 SNEGSKA (reference sequence). Here the CDR3 reads CSARPGGALTGELFF. CDR3 DNA sequence: TGCAGTGCTAGACCCGGGGGGGCGCTCACCGGGGAGCTGTTTTTT.

This clonotype was seen only a few times. This sequence joins TRBV4-1 and TRBJ2-7, with D perhaps assigned TRBD1 or TRBD2 (5 bases each). V gave up 6 bases and J gave up 1 base, with 10 bases separating them. The CDR3 length is 13 residues. The V gene's germline CDR1 is MGHRA and CDR2 YSYEKL. Written as DNA, the CDR3 is TGCGCCAGCAGGGGGGTTTCGTCCTACGAGCAGTACTTC. Translation: CASRGVSSYEQYF.

This clonotype was recorded many times. V gene TRBV27 combines with J gene TRBJ2-7, with D perhaps TRBD2 (5 bases). Germline values: CDR1 MNHEY, CDR2 SMNVEV (reference sequence). The length of the CDR3 is 14 residues. Deletions cut 0 bases from V and 2 bases from J, with 8 bases between. In DNA form, the CDR3 reads TGTGCCAGCAGTTTATCACCGGGGACCTACGAGCAGTACTTC. Translating it yields CASSLSPGTYEQYF.

This clonotype has only a few counts. The rearrangement links TRBV20-1 to TRBJ1-2, with 11 bases that match TRBD1. From germline, CDR1 is DFQATT and CDR2 SNEGSKA (reference sequence). With V trimmed by 3 bases and J by 3 bases, 9 bases remained unmatched. The CDR3 totals 16 residues. For the CDR3, the DNA is TGCAGTGCTAGTGGGACAGGGGGGAAGAGGCACTATGGCTACACCTTC. Encoded protein: CSASGTGGKRHYGYTF.

There are a few counts of this clonotype. The chain uses TRBV20-1 and TRBJ2-5; the D is unclear. The CDR3 is 13 amino acids. Per the germline V gene, CDR1 is DFQATT and CDR2 is SNEGSKA (reference sequence). Trimming cost V 3 bases and J 1 base, with 9 bases left between them. The CDR3, as DNA: TGCAGTGCTAGTGGAGACGGCCAAGAGACCCAGTACTTC. It translates to CSASGDGQETQYF.